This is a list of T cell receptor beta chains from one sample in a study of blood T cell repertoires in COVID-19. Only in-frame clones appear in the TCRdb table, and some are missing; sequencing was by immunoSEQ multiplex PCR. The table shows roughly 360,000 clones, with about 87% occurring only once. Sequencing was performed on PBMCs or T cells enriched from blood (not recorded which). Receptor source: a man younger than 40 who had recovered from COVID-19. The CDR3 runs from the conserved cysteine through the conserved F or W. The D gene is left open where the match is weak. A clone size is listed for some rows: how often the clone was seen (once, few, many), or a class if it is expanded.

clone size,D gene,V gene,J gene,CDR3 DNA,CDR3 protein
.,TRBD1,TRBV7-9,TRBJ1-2,TGTGCCAGCAGCGACCCGGGACAGGGCTATGGCTACACCTTC,CASSDPGQGYGYTF
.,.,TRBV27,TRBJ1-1,TGTGCCATCAGCAAACACCAGACAGTCGTCGGCACTGAAGCTTTCTTT,CAISKHQTVVGTEAFF
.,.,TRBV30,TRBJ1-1,TGTGCCTCAAGCGCAGTGAACACTGAAGCTTTCTTT,CASSAVNTEAFF
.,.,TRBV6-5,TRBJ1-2,TGTGCCAGCAGTCGGCAGGGGCTGGCCTATGGCTACACCTTC,CASSRQGLAYGYTF
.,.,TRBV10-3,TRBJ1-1,TGTGCCATCTCGAAGGGGGACACTGAAGCTTTCTTT,CAISKGDTEAFF
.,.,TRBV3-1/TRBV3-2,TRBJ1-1,TGTGCCAGCAGTTTTTCCCGGACTCAGCAAGGCGCAGCTTTCTTT,CASSFSRTQQGAAFF
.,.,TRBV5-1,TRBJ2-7,TGCGCCAGCAGCCTCAGACAGGCGACCTACGAGCAGTACTTC,CASSLRQATYEQYF
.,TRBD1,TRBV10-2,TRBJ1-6,TGCGCCAGCAGTCGTCAGGGGGCAGAGTCACCCCTCCACTTT,CASSRQGAESPLHF
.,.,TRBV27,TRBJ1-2,TGTGCCAGCAGTTTATCCCGGCAGGGAGGAAACGGCTACACCTTC,CASSLSRQGGNGYTF
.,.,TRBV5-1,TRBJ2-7,TGCGCCAGCAGCTCTATGGGGAGCTCCTACGAGCAGTACTTC,CASSSMGSSYEQYF
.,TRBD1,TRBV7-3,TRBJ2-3,TGTGCCAGCAGCCCAGCCGACAGGGGGCTGGAGGATACGCAGTATTTT,CASSPADRGLEDTQYF
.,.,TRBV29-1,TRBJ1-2,TGCAGCGTTAGCCCCGAAAATGGCTACACCTTC,CSVSPENGYTF
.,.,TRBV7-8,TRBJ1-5,TGTGCCAGCAGCCCGGCGACAGGTTCCTATCAGCCCCAGCATTTT,CASSPATGSYQPQHF
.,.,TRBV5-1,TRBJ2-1,TGCGCCAGCAGCTTGGGAGGGTCCCCCTACAATGAGCAGTTCTTC,CASSLGGSPYNEQFF
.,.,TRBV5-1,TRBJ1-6,TGCGCCAGCAGCTTGGAAGCGGCCCTGTCGGCCCTCCACTTT,CASSLEAALSALHF
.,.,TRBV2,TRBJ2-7,TGTGCCAGCAGTGCTAGGTACGAGCAGTACTTC,CASSARYEQYF
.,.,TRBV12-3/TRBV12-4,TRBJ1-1,TGTGCCAGCAGGGGCGGGGGATTTAAAGCTTTCTTT,CASRGGGFKAFF
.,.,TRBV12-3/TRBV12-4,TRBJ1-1,TGTGCCAGCACAGCGGTCCCGGGTAATGAAGCTTTCTTT,CASTAVPGNEAFF
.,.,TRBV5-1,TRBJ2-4,TGCGCCAGCAGCCTGAGGGAGGCCAAAAACATTCAGTACTTC,CASSLREAKNIQYF
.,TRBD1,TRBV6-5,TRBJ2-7,TGTGCCAGCAGCGACAGGGGTCGCCACGAGCAGTACTTC,CASSDRGRHEQYF
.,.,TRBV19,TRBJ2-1,TGTGCCAGTAGTATAACAGCGGCAGGGGGAGGCAATGAGCAGTTCTTC,CASSITAAGGGNEQFF
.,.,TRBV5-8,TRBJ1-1,TGTGCCACCCTTAAGGGGAGGGCTGAAGCTTTCTTT,CATLKGRAEAFF
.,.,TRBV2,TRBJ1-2,TGTGCCAGCAGTGAACGACAGTATACTAACTATGGCTACACCTTC,CASSERQYTNYGYTF
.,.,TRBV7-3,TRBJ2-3,TGTGCCAGCAGCCCGACGGGATTCGGCCCAGATACGCAGTATTTT,CASSPTGFGPDTQYF
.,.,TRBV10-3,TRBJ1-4,TGTGCCATCAGAAGACTGCCTAATGAAAAACTGTTTTTT,CAIRRLPNEKLFF
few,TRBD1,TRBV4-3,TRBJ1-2,TGCGCCAGCAGCCAAGGGACCGGGACAGGCCCGTATAACTATGGCTACACCTTC,CASSQGTGTGPYNYGYTF
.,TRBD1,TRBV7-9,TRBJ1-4,TGTGCCAGCAGCTTAGGACAGGGTAATTTTGGCACTAATGAAAAACTGTTTTTT,CASSLGQGNFGTNEKLFF
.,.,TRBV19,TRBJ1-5,TGTGCCAGTAGTATAGGCCCGAGAGGACAGCCCCAGCATTTT,CASSIGPRGQPQHF
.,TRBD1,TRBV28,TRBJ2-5,TGTGCCAGCAGGTCTTCCCCAGGGGGCGCAGAGACCCAGTACTTC,CASRSSPGGAETQYF
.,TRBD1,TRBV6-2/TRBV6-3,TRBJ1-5,TGTGCCAGCAGACCTCCGACAGGGTCGGGCAATCAGCCCCAGCATTTT,CASRPPTGSGNQPQHF
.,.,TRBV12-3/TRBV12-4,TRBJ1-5,TGTGCCAGCACCCTACCCGGTCAGCCCCAGCATTTT,CASTLPGQPQHF
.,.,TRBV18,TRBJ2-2,TGTGCCAGCTCACCGGGACTCCTTTACACCGGGGAGCTGTTTTTT,CASSPGLLYTGELFF
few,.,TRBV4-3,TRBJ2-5,TGCGCCAGCAGCCAAGACTGGGTGCAGGGAGGGACCCAGTACTTC,CASSQDWVQGGTQYF
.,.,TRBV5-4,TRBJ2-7,TGTGCCAGCAGCTTGGGGGGGGACTCCTACGAGCAGTACTTC,CASSLGGDSYEQYF
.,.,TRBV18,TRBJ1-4,TGTGCCAGCTCACCACTCGTAGCGCGGACTAATGAAAAACTGTTTTTT,CASSPLVARTNEKLFF
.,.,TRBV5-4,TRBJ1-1,TGTGCCAGCAGCTCCCTAGGGGGAGACACTGAAGCTTTCTTT,CASSSLGGDTEAFF
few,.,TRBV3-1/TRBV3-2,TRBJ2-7,TGTGCCAGCAGCGACCGCACTAGCAGCTACGAGCAGTACTTC,CASSDRTSSYEQYF
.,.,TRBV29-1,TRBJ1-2,TGCAGCGTTCTCCTTCGCGATGGCTACACCTTC,CSVLLRDGYTF
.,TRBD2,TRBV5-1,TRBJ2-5,TGCGCCAGCAGCCTAGCGGCAACGAGGGGAGAGACCCAGTACTTC,CASSLAATRGETQYF
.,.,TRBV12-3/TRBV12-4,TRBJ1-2,TGTGCCAGCAGTTTAAGTACAGGGAACAGCTACACCTTC,CASSLSTGNSYTF
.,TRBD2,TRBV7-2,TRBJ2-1,TGTGCCAGCAGCTCGGGACTAGCCGGGCGGGGGCAGTTCTTC,CASSSGLAGRGQFF
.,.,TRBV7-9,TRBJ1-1,TGTGCCAGCAGCTTAACCCCCGGGAAGACTGAAGCTTTCTTT,CASSLTPGKTEAFF
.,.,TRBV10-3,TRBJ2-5,TGTGCCATCAGTGAGGGCCCTCTCCAGGGAGAGACCCAGTACTTC,CAISEGPLQGETQYF
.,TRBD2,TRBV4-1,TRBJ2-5,TGCGCCAGCAGCCAAGTCCGCGGGGGGGCGACCTTCCAAGAGACCCAGTACTTC,CASSQVRGGATFQETQYF